The sequence of this T cell receptor (beta chain) was determined in a study of graft-versus-host responses after intestinal transplantation. Study-wide results and limits: Early post-transplant HvG declines showed an association with peak circulating GvH clone levels.

Trimming took off 5 bases at V and 3 bases at J, with 15 bases between the two ends. The germline CDR1 and CDR2 sequences are SEHNR and FQNEAQ (reference sequence). The CDR3 has 15 amino acids. Repertoires were generated with immunoSEQ multiplex PCR, while TCRdb's copy carries only in-frame clones and drops some. The repertoire holds under 2,000 clones, with under 85% as singletons. The graft tissue was processed, and this released both intraepithelial and lamina propria lymphocytes. This clone turned up a few times. Its target is not known. This rearrangement joins TRBV7-9 to TRBJ2-3, with TRBD2 as a possible D gene (7 bases). The TCR was taken from a human patient who received an intestinal transplant, so some T cells may come from the graft donor. This specimen was ileum tissue, taken less than 550 days after transplant. CDR3: CASSPRGLRTDTQYF. The CDR3 nucleotides read TGTGCCAGCAGCCCCAGGGGACTACGAACAGATACGCAGTATTTT.